These 18 T cell receptor beta chains originate from one sample sequenced in a study of PD-L1 blockade in urothelial cancer. Assay: immunoSEQ multiplex PCR; the TCRdb copy retains only in-frame clones and omits some. The data show 50,000 to 60,000 clones, around 84% seen once. Sequencing used PBMCs, obtained around atezolizumab (anti-PD-L1) treatment. These receptors came from a man over 45 with urothelial cancer.

CDR3 coding DNA: TGTGCCAGCAGGGCGGAGAGTGGATCCTACAATGAGCAGTTCTTC. It encodes CASRAESGSYNEQFF. This chain connects TRBV6-1 to TRBJ2-1; no firm D call. This CDR3 has 15 residues. Germline V CDR1 and CDR2: MNHNS, SASEGT. V lost 6 bases to trimming and J lost 1 base, with 13 bases between them.

V gene TRBV5-1 combines with J gene TRBJ1-6, with TRBD1 matching 7 bases. Looked up from germline, CDR1 is SGHRS and CDR2 is YFSETQ. Unmatched junction bases numbered 9, after V lost 3 bases and J lost 0 bases. The CDR3 is 18 amino acids. CDR3 bases: TGCGCCAGCAGCTACGACAGGGCCTCAAGCTCCTATAATTCACCCCTCCACTTT. Amino acid sequence: CASSYDRASSSYNSPLHF.

V gene TRBV18 combines with J gene TRBJ2-1; D possibly corresponds to TRBD1 (5 bases). V was clipped by 2 bases and J by 0 bases, with 8 bases between them. CDR1 is KGHSH and CDR2 is LQKENI in the germline V gene. This CDR3 region has 15 residues. The CDR3 here is CASSPYDSSYNEQFF. CDR3 coding DNA: TGTGCCAGCTCACCATATGACAGCTCCTACAATGAGCAGTTCTTC. Variable domain in full (rest from reference TRBV18 and TRBJ2-1): NAGVMQNPRHLVRRRGQEARLRCSPMKGHSHVYWYRQLPEEGLKFMVYLQKENIIDESGMPKERFSAEFPKEGPSILRIQQVVRGDSAAYFCASSPYDSSYNEQFFGPGTRLTVL.

The chain employs TRBV28 and TRBJ1-2, with D unresolved. Germline CDR1 is MDHEN and CDR2 is SYDVKM. The V gene lost 0 bases and the J gene lost 4 bases, with 9 bases spanning the gap. The CDR3 contains 14 residues. The CDR3 DNA follows: TGTGCCAGCAGTTTATGGGGCAATCCCTATGGCTACACCTTC. Translation: CASSLWGNPYGYTF.

This sequence joins TRBV5-1 and TRBJ2-6, with D unclear. The CDR3 sequence is 16 residues long. Germline CDR1 reads SGHRS; CDR2 reads YFSETQ. V was cut by 1 base and J by 0 bases, with 8 bases left in between. As DNA, the CDR3 is TGCGCCAGCAGCTTGATAAAGCCCTCTGGGGCCAACGTCCTGACTTTC. Amino acids: CASSLIKPSGANVLTF.

The chain joins TRBV2 to TRBJ1-6; TRBD1 is a possible D gene (5 bases). The CDR3 runs 13 residues. V lost 7 bases and J lost 9, with 13 bases in between. Germline V lookup: CDR1 SNHLY, CDR2 FYNNEI. The CDR3: CASIIDSVSPLHF. CDR3 nucleotides: TGTGCCAGCATAATCGACAGCGTTTCACCCCTCCACTTT.

This clone has just a few counts. V usage is TRBV14 and J usage is TRBJ1-6, with a possible D match to TRBD1 (5 bases). The CDR3 has 19 residues. V was pared by 1 base and J by 0 bases, with 16 bases between. Germline loops: CDR1 SGHDN, CDR2 FVKESK. The CDR3 DNA reads as TGTGCCAGCAGCCAAGTCCCGGCAGGGAAAAGCTCCTATAATTCACCCCTCCACTTT. It codes for CASSQVPAGKSSYNSPLHF.

V and J are TRBV10-3 and TRBJ2-7; 14 bases line up with TRBD2. Unmatched junction bases numbered 12, after V lost 0 bases and J lost 8 bases. The CDR3 is 18 amino acids. Looked up from germline, CDR1 is ENHRY and CDR2 is SYGVKD. DNA of the CDR3: TGTGCCATCAGTGAGTCCGGGACAGCGACTAGCGGGAGGGCCCAGCAGTACTTC. This encodes CAISESGTATSGRAQQYF.

The genes are TRBV7-6 and TRBJ2-7; D may be TRBD1 (5 bases). This CDR3 has 13 amino acids. Trimming cost V 6 bases and J 3 bases, with 12 bases left between them. Germline CDR1 reads SGHVS; CDR2 reads FNYEAQ. CDR3 in amino acids: CASSLQEFYEQYF. CDR3 nucleotide sequence: TGTGCCAGCAGTCTACAGGAATTCTACGAGCAGTACTTC. Full variable domain (remainder filled in from reference TRBV7-6 and TRBJ2-7): GAGVSQSPRYKVTKRGQDVALRCDPISGHVSLYWYRQALGQGPEFLTYFNYEAQQDKSGLPNDRFSAERPEGSISTLTIQRTEQRDSAMYRCASSLQEFYEQYFGPGTRLTVT.

J is TRBJ1-4 and V is TRBV6-1; 10 nucleotides line up with TRBD1. Trimming at V came to 6 bases and at J to 8 bases, leaving 9 bases not matched to a gene. Germline loops: CDR1 MNHNS, CDR2 SASEGT. CDR3 size: 15 residues. CDR3 protein: CASSRQGAVKEKLFF. CDR3 nucleotide sequence: TGTGCCAGCAGCAGACAGGGGGCGGTAAAAGAAAAACTGTTTTTT.

The gene calls are TRBV7-3 and TRBJ2-2; 8 bases align to TRBD2. This CDR3 contains 15 residues. V lost 5 bases to trimming and J lost 5 bases; unmatched junction nucleotides: 7. Germline CDR1 and CDR2: SGHTA and FQGTGA. For the CDR3, the DNA is TGTGCCAGCAGCCCGGGACTAGGTACAACCGGGGAGCTGTTTTTT. Protein: CASSPGLGTTGELFF.

This clone was found a few times. The V gene is TRBV5-6, the J gene TRBJ1-4, with D hard to call. The CDR3 has 13 amino acids. The germline V and J ends were trimmed by 1 base and 15 bases, with 16 bases remaining between them. CDR1 is SGHDT and CDR2 is YYEEEE in the germline V gene. The CDR3 region is CASSLSAGEWVFF. The DNA of the CDR3 is TGTGCCAGCAGCTTGTCCGCTGGGGAGTGGGTGTTTTTT.

The chain carries TRBV18 and TRBJ2-1; 7 bases agree with TRBD2. This CDR3 has 15 amino acids. CDR1 and CDR2 (germline): KGHSH, LQKENI. The V and J ends lost 4 bases and 7 bases, in that order; junction bases with no gene match: 10. CDR3 nucleotides: TGTGCCAGCTCACTCGGGCTAGCGGACGTAAATGAGCAGTTCTTC. Translated, it gives CASSLGLADVNEQFF.

This chain uses TRBV5-6 with TRBJ1-5; TRBD1 agrees at 8 bases. The CDR3 length is 18 residues. Germline CDR1 reads SGHDT; CDR2 reads YYEEEE. V was pared by 4 bases and J by 0 bases, with 12 bases of the junction left unmatched. The CDR3 region is CASSPWAGQGYSNQPQHF. The CDR3 bases are TGTGCCAGCAGCCCTTGGGCCGGACAGGGATATAGCAATCAGCCCCAGCATTTT.

V and J are TRBV29-1 and TRBJ2-1, with 12 bases matching TRBD2. V lost 5 bases, J lost 10 bases, and 6 bases stayed unmatched. Germline-derived CDR1 and CDR2 are SQVTM and ANQGSEA. This CDR3 region has 13 residues. The CDR3 coding sequence is TGCAGCGTTCGACTAGCGGGAGCCCCCGAGCAGTTCTTC. This codes for CSVRLAGAPEQFF.

This clone is a singleton in its sample. The CDR3, as DNA: TGTGCCAGCAGTTTAAGTCTAGCGGGAGGAAGGGATACGCAGTATTTT. This gives the protein CASSLSLAGGRDTQYF. The rearrangement uses TRBV28 and TRBJ2-3, with 11 positions matching TRBD2. Germline-derived CDR1 and CDR2 are MDHEN and SYDVKM. The CDR3 sequence is 16 residues long. V shed 2 bases, J shed 6 bases, and the junction held 7 bases outside the gene matches.

The V call is TRBV6-1, the J call TRBJ2-3; TRBD2 is a possible D gene (5 bases). Trimming cost V 6 bases and J 1 base, with 14 bases left between them. The CDR3 runs 15 residues. Per germline, CDR1 MNHNS and CDR2 SASEGT. CDR3 nucleotides: TGTGCCAGCAGCTACCGGGCGGGTGGCACAGATACGCAGTATTTT. It encodes CASSYRAGGTDTQYF.

The chain carries TRBV27 and TRBJ2-3; TRBD2 matches 8 bases. The CDR3 has 13 residues. CDR1 and CDR2 from the germline V gene are MNHEY and SMNVEV (reference sequence). The ends lost 6 bases at V and 1 base at J; junction bases unmatched: 0. The CDR3 sequence: CASRTSGTDTQYF. The CDR3 region has the DNA TGTGCCAGCAGGACTAGCGGCACAGATACGCAGTATTTT.